What follows are 8 T cell receptor beta chains derived from one specimen sequenced in a study of cytomegalovirus exposure and HLA in healthy donors (dated by TCRdb to the late 2010s). The method behind the library was the immunoSEQ multiplex PCR assay. For the multiplex PCR, a mixture combining 60 forward primers for TCR Vbeta segments and 13 reverse primers for TCR Jbeta segments was used. TCRdb's version of the immuneACCESS table is confined to in-frame rearrangements and falls short of the full clone set. An unresolved V gene accounts for under half of the shortfall where checked; the remainder is of unknown origin. This sample comprises around 120,000 clones, roughly three fifths of them detected only once. The ten largest clonotypes hold roughly 10% of the sample. The specimen was PBMCs. These receptors originate from a woman between 40 and 55 years old in good health and CMV-seropositive.

V is TRBV19 and J is TRBJ1-1; no clear D gene. Trimming removed 1 base from V and 2 bases from J, with 11 bases in between. This CDR3 spans 15 amino acids. Germline CDR1 LNHDA, CDR2 SQIVND (reference sequence). CDR3 DNA: TGTGCCAGTAGTATAGGTTCGGGAGGAAACACTGAAGCTTTCTTT. This sequence encodes CASSIGSGGNTEAFF.

The chain couples TRBV7-8 to TRBJ2-7; 9 positions match TRBD2. This CDR3 is built from 15 residues. V shed 6 bases, J shed 5 bases, and the junction held 11 bases outside the gene matches. The V gene's germline CDR1 is SGHVS and CDR2 FQNEAQ. Here the CDR3 reads CASSLTSGLLNEQYF. CDR3 sequence (DNA): TGTGCCAGCAGTCTGACTAGCGGACTCCTCAACGAGCAGTACTTC. Full variable domain (remainder filled in from reference TRBV7-8 and TRBJ2-7): GAGVSQSPRYKVAKRGQDVALRCDPISGHVSLFWYQQALGQGPEFLTYFQNEAQLDKSGLPSDRFFAERPEGSVSTLKIQRTQQEDSAVYLCASSLTSGLLNEQYFGPGTRLTVT.

The genes are TRBV28 and TRBJ2-2; 7 bases fit TRBD2. Germline trimming cut 10 bases from V and 2 bases from J; bases unmatched to any gene: 7. Germline V gene data show CDR1 as MDHEN and CDR2 as SYDVKM. The length of the CDR3 is 14 residues. The CDR3 sequence: CATLTSRNTGELFF. The DNA for the CDR3 is TGTGCCACCTTGACTAGCAGAAACACCGGGGAGCTGTTTTTT.

Only a few counts were recorded for this clone. The V and J genes are TRBV2 and TRBJ2-1; TRBD1 matches at 11 bases. J lost 6 bases, V lost 8 bases, and 6 bases had no gene match. The CDR3 length is 14 residues. The germline gives CDR1 SNHLY, CDR2 FYNNEI. CDR3: CASGGTGGSNEQFF. CDR3 DNA: TGTGCCAGCGGAGGGACAGGGGGAAGCAATGAGCAGTTCTTC.

The rearrangement uses TRBV5-5 and TRBJ1-5; possibly TRBD1 for D (5 bases). Germline values: CDR1 SGHKS, CDR2 YYEKEE (reference sequence). The CDR3 sequence is 16 residues long. Deletions cut 3 bases from V and 1 base from J, with 14 bases between. CDR3 nucleotide sequence: TGTGCCAGCAGCTCGGGGGGGACGCCCAGCAATCAGCCCCAGCATTTT. It specifies CASSSGGTPSNQPQHF.

In DNA form, the CDR3 reads TGTGCCAGCAGCAGGACTTGGGGGGTCTACAATGAGCAGTTCTTC. This codes for CASSRTWGVYNEQFF. The chain employs TRBV5-4 and TRBJ2-1, with D possibly matching TRBD2 (6 bases). There are 15 residues in the CDR3. Germline V gives CDR1 SGHNT, CDR2 YYREEE (reference sequence). The V and J ends lost 4 bases and 3 bases respectively, with 14 bases between them.

V usage is TRBV21-1 and J usage is TRBJ1-1. TRBV21-1 represents a pseudogene. The CDR3 loop spans 17 amino acids. Here the CDR3 DNA reads TGTGCCAGCAGCAAATTAGAGGATAGAGTGGGGAACACTGAAGCTTTCTTT. Amino acids: CASSKLEDRVGNTEAFF.

The chain uses TRBV25-1 and TRBJ1-6; 11 bases fit TRBD1. Germline CDR1 is MGHDK and CDR2 is SYGVNS. The CDR3 is 14 residues long. V was clipped by 4 bases and J by 11 bases; unmatched bases: 4. The CDR3 sequence: CASSADRGHPPLHF. CDR3 bases: TGTGCCAGCAGTGCGGACAGGGGGCATCCACCCCTCCACTTT.